These 16 T cell receptor beta chains share one sample of origin, sequenced in a study of T cell repertoires in cytomegalovirus infection. TCRdb reanalysed the reads using MiXCR and keeps one entry per CDR3 protein. The sample yields 900,000 to 950,000 distinct CDR3 sequences, roughly 31% seen once. These receptors have no identified antigens. This specimen was cultured CD8+ T cells from PBMCs, taken from culture after CMV antigen stimulation. These receptors all stem from a human donor in good health (CMV status not recorded). Some clones in this sample may be carry-over from other donors' samples.

The chain couples TRBV10-3 to TRBJ2-7; 14 nucleotides align to TRBD2. The trim removed 7 bases at V and 3 bases at J, leaving 5 bases unmatched. CDR1 is ENHRY and CDR2 is SYGVKD in the germline V gene. The CDR3 loop spans 15 amino acids. The CDR3 bases are TGTGCCATCATCCGGACTAGCGGGGGGATCTACGAGCAGTACTTC. This gives the protein CAIIRTSGGIYEQYF.

This clonotype turned up a few times. The J gene is TRBJ2-7, the V gene TRBV20-1, with TRBD2 matching 9 bases. Germline trimming cut 5 bases from V and 2 bases from J; bases unmatched to any gene: 13. The CDR3 loop spans 16 amino acids. CDR1 is DFQATT, CDR2 SNEGSKA, per germline (reference sequence). CDR3 region: CSADTWASGEAYEQYF. CDR3 bases: TGCAGTGCTGATACCTGGGCTAGCGGGGAAGCCTACGAGCAGTACTTC.

The sample holds a few counts of this clonotype. The gene calls are TRBV6-6 and TRBJ2-1, with TRBD1 matching over 11 bases. The CDR3 totals 14 residues. With 10 bases clipped from V and 7 bases from J, the junction kept 9 bases outside the gene matches. Germline V gives CDR1 MNHNY, CDR2 SVGAGI (reference sequence). CDR3 sequence (DNA): TGTGCCATCTCGGGACAGGGGGGATATAATGAGCAGTTCTTC. This encodes CAISGQGGYNEQFF.

This clonotype was seen only a few times. V usage is TRBV7-6 and J usage is TRBJ2-7; possibly TRBD1 for D (6 bases). The germline gives CDR1 SGHVS, CDR2 FNYEAQ. This CDR3 has 13 amino acids. Trimming cost V 8 bases and J 3 bases, with 14 bases left between them. The CDR3 coding sequence is TGTGCCAGCGAAGGACAGTTTTTCTACGAGCAGTACGTC. Its protein is CASEGQFFYEQYV.

V is TRBV19 and J is TRBJ2-1; D not resolved. This CDR3 spans 15 amino acids. Germline V CDR1 and CDR2: LNHDA, SQIVND (reference sequence). Trimming took off 1 base at V and 4 bases at J, with 11 bases between the two ends. CDR3 in DNA: TGTGCCAGTAGTATAGGGCAGGTCTGGTACAATGAGCAGTTCTTC. Protein: CASSIGQVWYNEQFF.

V gene TRBV5-1 combines with J gene TRBJ2-5; 10 positions agree with TRBD2. This CDR3 comprises 17 residues. Germline CDR1 and CDR2: SGHRS and YFSETQ. The V gene end was trimmed by 0 bases and the J gene end by 6 bases; junction bases not matched to a gene: 11. The CDR3 DNA reads TGCGCCAGCAGCTTGGAAGCTAGCGGGGGCTCCTTACAGACCCAGTACTTC. Residues: CASSLEASGGSLQTQYF.

The chain is built from TRBV4-2 and TRBJ2-4, with 10 bases aligning to TRBD2. V was clipped by 0 bases and J by 1 base; unmatched bases: 3. The CDR3 covers 17 residues. Germline CDR1 LGHNA, CDR2 YNFKEQ. In DNA form, the CDR3 reads TGTGCCAGCAGCCAAGACCCGACTAGCGGGGCCAAAAACATTCAGTACTTC. Its translation is CASSQDPTSGAKNIQYF.

The J gene is TRBJ1-2, the V gene TRBV6-5; D call uncertain. Trimming shortened V by 7 bases and J by 4 bases, and 16 bases separated the two germline ends. The CDR3 length is 14 residues. Germline V CDR1 and CDR2: MNHEY, SVGAGI. The CDR3 coding sequence is TGTGCCAGCACCACGAGGGCCGGAGGCTATGGCTACACCTTC. It translates to CASTTRAGGYGYTF.

The table lists this clonotype with many counts. V is TRBV7-9 and J is TRBJ2-1; 8 bases map to TRBD2. Germline lookup yields CDR1 SEHNR and CDR2 FQNEAQ (reference sequence). Unmatched junction bases numbered 6, after V lost 7 bases and J lost 4 bases. There are 14 residues in the CDR3. CDR3 loop: CASTLRGAYNEQFF. CDR3 DNA: TGTGCCAGCACCCTGCGGGGGGCTTACAATGAGCAGTTCTTC.

The V and J genes are TRBV14 and TRBJ2-1; D call uncertain. Germline V gene data show CDR1 as SGHDN and CDR2 as FVKESK. With 1 base removed from V and 5 bases from J, the gap between germline ends came to 6 bases. The CDR3 loop spans 13 amino acids. The CDR3, as DNA: TGTGCCAGCAGCCAAGGTTACCACAATGAGCAGTTCTTC. Translated: CASSQGYHNEQFF.

In DNA form, the CDR3 reads TGTGCCAGCAGCTTAAAGGTCATGAACACTGAAGCTTTCTTT. Protein sequence: CASSLKVMNTEAFF. The chain carries TRBV7-9 and TRBJ1-1; D ambiguous. Trimming removed 2 bases at V and 0 bases at J, with 7 bases between. The CDR3 length is 14 residues. Looked up from germline, CDR1 is SEHNR and CDR2 is FQNEAQ (reference sequence). The complete variable domain, with remaining parts taken from reference TRBV7-9 and TRBJ1-1, reads DTGVSQNPRHKITKRGQNVTFRCDPISEHNRLYWYRQTLGQGPEFLTYFQNEAQLEKSRLLSDRFSAERPKGSFSTLEIQRTEQGDSAMYLCASSLKVMNTEAFFGQGTRLTVV.

This clonotype has more than one count but fewer than ten. This chain links TRBV28 with TRBJ1-2; the match to TRBD1 covers 10 bases. Germline V CDR1 and CDR2: MDHEN, SYDVKM. V dropped 7 bases and J dropped 6; count of bases not matched to a gene: 14. The CDR3 is made up of 16 amino acids. Here the CDR3 reads CASIPRGTGDNHGYTF. The CDR3 nucleotides read TGTGCCAGCATCCCACGGGGGACAGGGGACAATCATGGCTACACCTTC.

This clonotype was found many times. The chain recombines TRBV7-6 with TRBJ2-1; no clear D gene. Trimming took off 1 base at V and 0 bases at J, with 7 bases between the two ends. The CDR3 is made up of 15 amino acids. Germline V gives CDR1 SGHVS, CDR2 FNYEAQ. This chain's CDR3 is CASSLEPSSYNEQFF. The CDR3, as DNA: TGTGCCAGCAGCTTAGAGCCCAGCTCCTACAATGAGCAGTTCTTC. The whole variable domain, remainder taken from reference TRBV7-6 and TRBJ2-1, is GAGVSQSPRYKVTKRGQDVALRCDPISGHVSLYWYRQALGQGPEFLTYFNYEAQQDKSGLPNDRFSAERPEGSISTLTIQRTEQRDSAMYRCASSLEPSSYNEQFFGPGTRLTVL.

The chain has TRBV7-9 and TRBJ2-7, with D unresolved. CDR1 is SEHNR and CDR2 is FQNEAQ in the germline V gene (reference sequence). The CDR3 loop spans 15 amino acids. Trimming left V 2 bases short and J 2 bases short, with 13 bases between. CDR3 bases: TGTGCCAGCAGCTTAAGGCAGAGACCCGCCTACGAGCAGTACTTC. This sequence encodes CASSLRQRPAYEQYF.

The rearrangement joins TRBV13 to TRBJ1-1; D unclear. CDR1 and CDR2 (germline): PRHDT, FYEKMQ (reference sequence). With 1 base removed from V and 1 base from J, the gap between germline ends came to 7 bases. CDR3 length: 14 amino acids. The CDR3 loop is CASSLESQNTEAFF. The DNA of the CDR3 is TGTGCCAGCAGCTTAGAGAGTCAGAACACTGAAGCTTTCTTT.

This clonotype has more than one count but fewer than ten. This chain connects TRBV6-2 or TRBV6-3 to TRBJ2-1; tentative D call: TRBD2 (6 bases). Germline assignment: CDR1 MNHEY and CDR2 SVGEGT. The CDR3 sequence is 15 residues long. V shed 5 bases and J shed 2 bases, with 13 bases lying between them. The CDR3 protein is CASSPRRGTYNEQFF. The CDR3, as DNA: TGTGCCAGCAGTCCCCGCCGGGGGACCTACAATGAGCAGTTCTTC.